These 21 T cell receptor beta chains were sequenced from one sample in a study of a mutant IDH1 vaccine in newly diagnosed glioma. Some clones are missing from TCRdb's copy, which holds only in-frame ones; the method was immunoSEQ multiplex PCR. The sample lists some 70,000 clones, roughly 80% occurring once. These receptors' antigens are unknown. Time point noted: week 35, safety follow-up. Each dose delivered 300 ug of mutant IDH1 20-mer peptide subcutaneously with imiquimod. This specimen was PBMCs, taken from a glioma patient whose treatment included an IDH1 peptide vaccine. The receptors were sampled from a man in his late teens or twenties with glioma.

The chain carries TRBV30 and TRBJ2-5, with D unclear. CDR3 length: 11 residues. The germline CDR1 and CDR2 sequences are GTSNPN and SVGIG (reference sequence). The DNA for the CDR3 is TGTGCACTCGAGACCCAAGAGACCCAGTACTTC. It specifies CALETQETQYF.

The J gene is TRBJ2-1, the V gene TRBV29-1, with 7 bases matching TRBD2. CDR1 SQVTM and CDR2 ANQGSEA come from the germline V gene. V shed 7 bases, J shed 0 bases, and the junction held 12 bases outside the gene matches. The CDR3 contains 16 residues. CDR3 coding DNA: TGCAGCGCGCGGGGGACTCGGCAGAACTCCTACAATGAGCAGTTCTTC. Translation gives CSARGTRQNSYNEQFF.

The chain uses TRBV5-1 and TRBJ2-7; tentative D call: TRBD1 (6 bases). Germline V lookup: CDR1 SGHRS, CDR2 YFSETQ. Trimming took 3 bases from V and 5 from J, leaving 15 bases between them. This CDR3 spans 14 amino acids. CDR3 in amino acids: CASSWQQGSHEQYF. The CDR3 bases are TGCGCCAGCAGCTGGCAACAGGGTAGCCACGAGCAGTACTTC.

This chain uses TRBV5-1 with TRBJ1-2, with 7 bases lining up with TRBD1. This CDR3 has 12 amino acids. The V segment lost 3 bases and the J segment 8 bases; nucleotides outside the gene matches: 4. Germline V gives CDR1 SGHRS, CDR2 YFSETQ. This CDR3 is CASSWDSRGYTF. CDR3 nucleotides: TGCGCCAGCAGCTGGGACAGCCGCGGCTACACCTTC.

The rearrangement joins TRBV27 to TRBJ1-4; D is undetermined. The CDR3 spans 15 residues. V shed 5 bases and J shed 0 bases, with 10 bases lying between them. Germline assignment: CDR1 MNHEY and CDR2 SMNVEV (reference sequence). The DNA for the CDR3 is TGTGCCAGCAGTGAACTCGGGCCAACTAATGAAAAACTGTTTTTT. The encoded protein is CASSELGPTNEKLFF.

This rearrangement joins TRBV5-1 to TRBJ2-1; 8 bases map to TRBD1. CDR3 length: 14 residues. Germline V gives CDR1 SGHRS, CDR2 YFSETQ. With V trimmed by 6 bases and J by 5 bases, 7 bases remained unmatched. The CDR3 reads CASNLGDRNNEQFF. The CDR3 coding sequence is TGCGCCAGCAATTTGGGGGACAGGAACAATGAGCAGTTCTTC.

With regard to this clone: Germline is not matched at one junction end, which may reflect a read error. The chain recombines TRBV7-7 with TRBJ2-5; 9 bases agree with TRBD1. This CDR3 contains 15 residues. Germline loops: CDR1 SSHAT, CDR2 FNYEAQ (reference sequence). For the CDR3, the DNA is TGTGCTAGCAGCTTAGTGGGACAGGGTAGAGAGACCCAGTACTTC. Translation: CASSLVGQGRETQYF.

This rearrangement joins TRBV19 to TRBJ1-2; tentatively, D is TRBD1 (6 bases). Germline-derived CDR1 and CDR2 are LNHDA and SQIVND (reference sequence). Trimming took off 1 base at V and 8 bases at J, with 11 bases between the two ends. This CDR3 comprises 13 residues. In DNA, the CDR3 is TGTGCCAGTAGTATAGTCACAGGGAGCGGCTACACCTTC. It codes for CASSIVTGSGYTF.

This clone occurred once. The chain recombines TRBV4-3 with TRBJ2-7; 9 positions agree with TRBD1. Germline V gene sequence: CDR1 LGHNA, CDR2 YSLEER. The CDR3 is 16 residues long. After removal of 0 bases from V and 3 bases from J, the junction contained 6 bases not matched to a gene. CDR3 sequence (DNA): TGCGCCAGCAGCCAAGATACGGGACAGGGTTACTACGAGCAGTACTTC. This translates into CASSQDTGQGYYEQYF.

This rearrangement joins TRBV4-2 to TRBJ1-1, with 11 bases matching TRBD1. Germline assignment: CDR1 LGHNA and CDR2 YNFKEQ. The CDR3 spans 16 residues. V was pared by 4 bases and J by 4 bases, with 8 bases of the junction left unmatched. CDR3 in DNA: TGTGCCAGCAGCCCCCGAGGACAGGGGGCAAGCACTGAAGCTTTCTTT. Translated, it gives CASSPRGQGASTEAFF.

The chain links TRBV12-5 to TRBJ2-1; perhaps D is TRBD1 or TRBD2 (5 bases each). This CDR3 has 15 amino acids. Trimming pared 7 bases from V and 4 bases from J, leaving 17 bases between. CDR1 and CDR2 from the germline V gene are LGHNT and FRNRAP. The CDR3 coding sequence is TGTGCTAGTGCTTCGGGGCGAGCAGAATACAATGAGCAGTTCTTC. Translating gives CASASGRAEYNEQFF.

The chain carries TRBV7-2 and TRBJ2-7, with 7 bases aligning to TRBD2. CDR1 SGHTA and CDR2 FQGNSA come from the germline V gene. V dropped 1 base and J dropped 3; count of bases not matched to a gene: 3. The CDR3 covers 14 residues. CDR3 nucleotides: TGTGCCAGCAGCTTAGACGGCGGGAGCTACGAGCAGTACTTC. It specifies CASSLDGGSYEQYF.

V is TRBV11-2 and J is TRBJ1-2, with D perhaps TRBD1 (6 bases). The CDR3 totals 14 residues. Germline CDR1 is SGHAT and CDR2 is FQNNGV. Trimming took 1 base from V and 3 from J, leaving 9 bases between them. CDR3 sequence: CASSLGAGDYGYTF. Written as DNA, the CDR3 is TGTGCCAGCAGCTTAGGGGCAGGGGACTATGGCTACACCTTC.

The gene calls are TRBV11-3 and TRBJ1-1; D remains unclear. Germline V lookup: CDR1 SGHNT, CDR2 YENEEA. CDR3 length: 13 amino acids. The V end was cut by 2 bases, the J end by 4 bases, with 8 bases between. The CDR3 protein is CASSLTGTTEAFF. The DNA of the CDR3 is TGTGCCAGCAGCTTAACCGGCACCACTGAAGCTTTCTTT.

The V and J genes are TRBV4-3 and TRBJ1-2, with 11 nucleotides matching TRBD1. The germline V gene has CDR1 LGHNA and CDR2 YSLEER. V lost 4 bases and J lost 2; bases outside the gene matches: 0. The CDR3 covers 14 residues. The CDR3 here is CASSRDRGNYGYTF. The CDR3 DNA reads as TGCGCCAGCAGCCGGGACAGGGGGAACTATGGCTACACCTTC.

The CDR3 spells CASSQVLGRGVPGHNEQFF. The CDR3 DNA reads as TGCGCCAGCAGCCAAGTCTTGGGGCGGGGGGTGCCTGGCCACAATGAGCAGTTCTTC. This chain connects TRBV4-1 to TRBJ2-1; 8 bases agree with TRBD2. After removal of 1 base from V and 5 bases from J, the junction contained 16 bases not matched to a gene. Germline loops: CDR1 MGHRA, CDR2 YSYEKL. The CDR3 covers 19 residues.

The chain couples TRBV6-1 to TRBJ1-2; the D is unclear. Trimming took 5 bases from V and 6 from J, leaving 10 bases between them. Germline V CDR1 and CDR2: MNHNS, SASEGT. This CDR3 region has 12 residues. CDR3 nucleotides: TGTGCCAGCAGTCCCGTCTATGATGGCTACACCTTC. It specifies CASSPVYDGYTF.

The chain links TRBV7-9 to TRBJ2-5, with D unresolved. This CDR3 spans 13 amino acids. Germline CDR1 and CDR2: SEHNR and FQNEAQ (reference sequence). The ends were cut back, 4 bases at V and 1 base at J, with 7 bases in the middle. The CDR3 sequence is CASSSFVQETQYF. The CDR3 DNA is TGTGCCAGCAGCTCTTTCGTCCAAGAGACCCAGTACTTC.

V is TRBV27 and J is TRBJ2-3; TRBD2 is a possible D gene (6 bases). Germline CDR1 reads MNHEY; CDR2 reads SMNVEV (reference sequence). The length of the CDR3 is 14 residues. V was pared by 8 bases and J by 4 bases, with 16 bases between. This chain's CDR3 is CASQDGSFADTQYF. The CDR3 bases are TGTGCCAGCCAAGACGGGAGTTTCGCAGATACGCAGTATTTT.

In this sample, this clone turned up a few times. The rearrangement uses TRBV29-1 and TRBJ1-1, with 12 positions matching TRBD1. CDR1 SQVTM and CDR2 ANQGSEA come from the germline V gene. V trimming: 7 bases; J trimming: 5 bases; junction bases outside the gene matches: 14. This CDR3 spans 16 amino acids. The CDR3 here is CSGLHGTGGSWTEAFF. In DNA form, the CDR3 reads TGCAGCGGACTGCACGGGACAGGGGGCAGTTGGACTGAAGCTTTCTTT.

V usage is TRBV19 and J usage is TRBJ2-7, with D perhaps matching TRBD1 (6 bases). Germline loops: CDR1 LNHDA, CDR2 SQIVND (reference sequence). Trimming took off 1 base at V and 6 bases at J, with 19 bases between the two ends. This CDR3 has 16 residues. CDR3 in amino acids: CASSIGTARPSAEQYF. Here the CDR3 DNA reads TGTGCCAGTAGTATAGGGACAGCCCGACCCTCGGCCGAGCAGTACTTC.